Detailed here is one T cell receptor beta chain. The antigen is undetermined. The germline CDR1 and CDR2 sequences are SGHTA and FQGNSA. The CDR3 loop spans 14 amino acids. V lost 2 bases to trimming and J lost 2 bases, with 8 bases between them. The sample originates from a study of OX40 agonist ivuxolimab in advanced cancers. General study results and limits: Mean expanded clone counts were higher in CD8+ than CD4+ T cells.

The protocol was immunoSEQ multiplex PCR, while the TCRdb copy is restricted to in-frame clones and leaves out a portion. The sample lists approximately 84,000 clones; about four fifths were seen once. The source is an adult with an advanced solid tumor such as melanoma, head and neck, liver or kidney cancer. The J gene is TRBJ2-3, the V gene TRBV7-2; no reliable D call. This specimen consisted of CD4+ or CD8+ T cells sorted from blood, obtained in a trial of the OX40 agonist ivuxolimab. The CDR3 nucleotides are TGTGCCAGCAGCTTAACGGGCCCCACAGATACGCAGTATTTT. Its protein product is CASSLTGPTDTQYF.